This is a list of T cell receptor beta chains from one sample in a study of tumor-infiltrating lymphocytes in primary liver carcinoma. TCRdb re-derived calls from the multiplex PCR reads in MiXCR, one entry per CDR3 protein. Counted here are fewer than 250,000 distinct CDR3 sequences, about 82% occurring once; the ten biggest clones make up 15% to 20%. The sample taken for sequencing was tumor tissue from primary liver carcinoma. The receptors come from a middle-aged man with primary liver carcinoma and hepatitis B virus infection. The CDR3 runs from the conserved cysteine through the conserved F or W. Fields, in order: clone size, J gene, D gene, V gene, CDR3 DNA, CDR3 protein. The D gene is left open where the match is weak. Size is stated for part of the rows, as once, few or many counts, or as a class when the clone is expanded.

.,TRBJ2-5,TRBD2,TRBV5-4,TGTGCCAGCAGTCCCACTAGCGGGAAAACTAAAGGGAGACTCCAGTATTTC,CASSPTSGKTKGRLQYF
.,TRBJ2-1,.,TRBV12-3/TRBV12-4,TGTGCCAGCAGCATTCGCAATGAGCTGTTCTTC,CASSIRNELFF
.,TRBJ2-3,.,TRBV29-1,TGCAGCGTTGCTGCCAAGGGAGCTACACAGTATTTT,CSVAAKGATQYF
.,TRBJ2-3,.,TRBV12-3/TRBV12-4,TGTGCCAGCGGTTCCGACTGGACTGTTGGAGATACGCAGTATTTT,CASGSDWTVGDTQYF
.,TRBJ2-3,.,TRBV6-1,TGTGCCAGCGGTGATCGGGCAGATACGCAGTATTTT,CASGDRADTQYF
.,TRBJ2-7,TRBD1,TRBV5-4,TGTGCCAGCAGCCCAGGTCCCGGGACAGGCTATGGAGGTTTACACTACGAGCTGTACTTC,CASSPGPGTGYGGLHYELYF
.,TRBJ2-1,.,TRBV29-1,TGCAGCATCCAAGCATGGGGGGCTACAAAAGAGCAGTTCTTC,CSIQAWGATKEQFF
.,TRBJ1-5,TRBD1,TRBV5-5,TGTGCCAGCGGTTCGGGACAGACGATTAGCAATCAGCCCCAGGATTTT,CASGSGQTISNQPQDF
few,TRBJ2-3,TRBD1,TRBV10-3,TGTGTCACGACCGGGACAGACCAGGCGCCCCAGTATTTT,CVTTGTDQAPQYF
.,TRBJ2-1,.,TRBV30,TGTGTCTGGACCGGGACTGCCTACAATGAGCAGTTATTC,CVWTGTAYNEQLF
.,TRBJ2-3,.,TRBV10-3,TGTGCCATCCAAGTCTCAGATACGCTGTATTTT,CAIQVSDTLYF
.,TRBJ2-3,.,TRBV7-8,TGTGTCAGCAGCCCTGCCAAGTGGGCAGATACGCAGTATTTT,CVSSPAKWADTQYF
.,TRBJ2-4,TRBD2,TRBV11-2,TGTGCCGGCAGCTCACCGGGACTAGCGGGTCTAGCCAGAAACATTCGGTACTTC,CAGSSPGLAGLARNIRYF
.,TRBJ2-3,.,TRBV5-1,TGCGCCATCAGCTTGGGACACGACACAGATACGCAGTATTTT,CAISLGHDTDTQYF
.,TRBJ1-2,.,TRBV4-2,TGTGCCAGCAGCCCCGATGGGGGAAACAGCTATGGCTACACCTTC,CASSPDGGNSYGYTF
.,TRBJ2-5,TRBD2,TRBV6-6,TGTGCCAGCAGCTCGGGACTAGGGAGACAGGAGACCCAGTACTTC,CASSSGLGRQETQYF
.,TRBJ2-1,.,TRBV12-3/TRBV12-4,TGTGTCAGCAGTTTAGGAGGGGACCTACTCAACAATGAGCAGTTCTTC,CVSSLGGDLLNNEQFF
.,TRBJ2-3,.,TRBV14,TGTGCCAGCAGCCTACCACGGGGGAGAGGGACAGATACCCAGTATTTT,CASSLPRGRGTDTQYF
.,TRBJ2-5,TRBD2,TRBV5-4,TGTGTCAGCAGTCCCACTAGCGGGAAAACTAAAGGGAGACCACAGTACTTC,CVSSPTSGKTKGRPQYF
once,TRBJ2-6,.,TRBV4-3,TGCGCCAGCATTGACGGAAACTCTTGGGCCAACGTCCTGACTTTC,CASIDGNSWANVLTF
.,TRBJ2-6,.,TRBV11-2,TGTGCCACCCAGCGGTCGCGCTCTGAGGCCAACGTCCTGACATTC,CATQRSRSEANVLTF
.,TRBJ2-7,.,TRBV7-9,TGTGCCAGCAGCTTGCCCGTTAAGAAGCAGTACTTC,CASSLPVKKQYF
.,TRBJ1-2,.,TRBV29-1,TGCAACGTTATACGAGGACGGGGTGACTATGGCTACACCTTC,CNVIRGRGDYGYTF
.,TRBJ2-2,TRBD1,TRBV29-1,TGCAGGGTTGAGAAAACAGGGGCCGGGGAGCTGTTTTTT,CRVEKTGAGELFF
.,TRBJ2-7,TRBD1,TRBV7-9,TGTGCCAGCAGCCGCCGGGACAGAAACTACGAGCAGTACTTC,CASSRRDRNYEQYF
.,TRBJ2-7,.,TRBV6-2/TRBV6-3,TGTCCCAGCAGTTATTGGGGAGCCTGGACAGAGGACTACGAGCAGTACTTC,CPSSYWGAWTEDYEQYF
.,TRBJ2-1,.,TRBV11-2,TGTTCCAGCATAAGTATCGGGAGCCCACAGAGCTATGAGCAGTTCTTC,CSSISIGSPQSYEQFF
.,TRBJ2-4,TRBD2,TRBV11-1,TGTGCCAGAAGCCTTCACGGGACTAGCGCGACCAAAAACATTCAGTACTTC,CARSLHGTSATKNIQYF
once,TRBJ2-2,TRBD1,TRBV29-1,TGCAGCGTTGAAGGGTTGGACAGGGTGGGCACCGGAGACCCGTTTTTT,CSVEGLDRVGTGDPFF
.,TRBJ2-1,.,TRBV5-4,TGTGCCAGCAACTTGACCGAATCCAATGAGCAGTTCTTC,CASNLTESNEQFF
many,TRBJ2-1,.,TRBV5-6,TGTGCCAGCAGCCTAGCCGGGGGTGCGGGGAGCAGAAATGAGCAGTTCTTC,CASSLAGGAGSRNEQFF
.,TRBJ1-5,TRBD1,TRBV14,TGTGTCAGCAGCCAGGGACAGGATCAGCCCCAGCATTTT,CVSSQGQDQPQHF
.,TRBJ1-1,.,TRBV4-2,TGTGCCAACAGCACAAACCAGAGAGGCACTGTAGCTTTCTTT,CANSTNQRGTVAFF
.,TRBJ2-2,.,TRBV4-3,TGCGCCAGCAGCCAAACCATTTGCGGACATACTAACACCGGGGAGCTGTTTTTT,CASSQTICGHTNTGELFF
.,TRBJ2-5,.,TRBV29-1,TGCAGGGTCCTGACAGCGTACCAAGTGACCCAGTACTTC,CRVLTAYQVTQYF
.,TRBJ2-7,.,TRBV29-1,TGCAACGGTGCGAGTGGATGGGGGATGCCCTACGCGCAGTACTTC,CNGASGWGMPYAQYF
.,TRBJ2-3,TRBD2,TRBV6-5,TGTGCCAGTAACCCAGGACCAGCGGGAAGAGATACGCAGTATTTT,CASNPGPAGRDTQYF
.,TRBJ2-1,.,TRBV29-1,TGCAGCGTCGGGACTCCGAGCACCTATAATGAGCAGTTCTTC,CSVGTPSTYNEQFF
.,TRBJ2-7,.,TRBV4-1,TGCGCCAGCAGCCAAGATAAGGCGCTAACCATGGCGCAGTACTTC,CASSQDKALTMAQYF
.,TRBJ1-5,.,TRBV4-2,TGTACCATCAACCAAGATAGAATTGGTGGGACCTCCAGGCAGCCCCAGCATTTT,CTINQDRIGGTSRQPQHF
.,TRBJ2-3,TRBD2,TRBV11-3,TGTGCCAGCAGCTTTAGCGGGAGGCGGATAGATATGCACTATTTT,CASSFSGRRIDMHYF
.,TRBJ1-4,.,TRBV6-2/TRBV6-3,TGTGCCAGCGGATCCGGGACCGAGACTGAAAAACTGTTTTTT,CASGSGTETEKLFF
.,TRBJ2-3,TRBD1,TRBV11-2,TGTGTCAAGAGCTTAGATCAGGGGGAGACTAGCACAGATACGCAGTATTTT,CVKSLDQGETSTDTQYF
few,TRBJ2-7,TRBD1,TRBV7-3,TGTGCCAGCAGCTCCACCGGGACAGGGGGCGAGCAGTACTTC,CASSSTGTGGEQYF
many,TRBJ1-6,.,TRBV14,TGTGCCAGCAGCCAAGGGGTCGTGAGGTTTAATTCACCCCTCCACTTT,CASSQGVVRFNSPLHF
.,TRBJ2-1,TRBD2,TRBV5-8,TGTGCCAGCAGATCGGGACTAGCGGGATTATACAAAGAGCAGTTCTTC,CASRSGLAGLYKEQFF
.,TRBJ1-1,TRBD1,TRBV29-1,TGCAGCGTGCGTCCGGGACAGGGGTTTGGTGGAGCTTTCTTT,CSVRPGQGFGGAFF
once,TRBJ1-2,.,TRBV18,TGTGCCAGCTCACCTACGTTAGGGGATGGCTACACCTTC,CASSPTLGDGYTF
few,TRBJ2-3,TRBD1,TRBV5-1,TGCGCCAGCAGACTTTCAGGGGGCGGCCCTGTACTGCCTAGCACAGATACGCAGTATTTT,CASRLSGGGPVLPSTDTQYF
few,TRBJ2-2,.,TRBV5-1,TGCGCCAGCAGCATCATCGGGGAGCTGTTTTTT,CASSIIGELFF
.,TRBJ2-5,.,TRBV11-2,TGTGCTAGCAGCATGACAGGTGGCAGGCATGAGACCCAGTACTTC,CASSMTGGRHETQYF
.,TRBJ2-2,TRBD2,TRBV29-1,TGCATCGTTGGGACTAGCGCTGGGAACACCGGGGAGCTGTTTTTT,CIVGTSAGNTGELFF
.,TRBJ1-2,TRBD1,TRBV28,TGTGCTAGCCGTGGACAGGGCCTAGCTAACTATGGCTTCACCTTC,CASRGQGLANYGFTF
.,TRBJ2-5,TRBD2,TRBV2,TGTGCCAGCGGGACTACACAAGAGACCCAGTACTTC,CASGTTQETQYF
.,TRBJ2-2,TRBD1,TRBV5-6,TGTGCCAGCAGGCCGGGACAGACGAAGACCGGGGAGCTGTTTTTT,CASRPGQTKTGELFF
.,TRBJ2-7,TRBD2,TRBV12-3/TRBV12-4,TGTGCCAGCAGTTCGGAGGCGGGGGGCTACGAGCAGTACTTC,CASSSEAGGYEQYF
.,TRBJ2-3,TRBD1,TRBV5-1,TGCACCAGCAGACTTTCAGGGGGCGGCCCTGAGCTGCCTAGCACAGATACGCAGTATTTT,CTSRLSGGGPELPSTDTQYF
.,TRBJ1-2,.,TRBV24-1,TGTGCCACCAGTGACCTCGGACACTCCTATGGCTACACCTTC,CATSDLGHSYGYTF
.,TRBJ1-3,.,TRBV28,TGTGCTTACCCCGAGTCTCTTAACTCTGGAAACACCATATATTTT,CAYPESLNSGNTIYF